The 11 T cell receptor beta chains below come from one sample, sequenced in a study of cytomegalovirus exposure and HLA in healthy donors. Primers for the PCR totalled 60 Vbeta and 13 Jbeta. TCRdb's table, derived via immunoSEQ multiplex PCR, lists solely in-frame clones and lacks some. The sample lists under 100,000 clones, around 77% occurring once. Sequenced: PBMCs. These receptors were obtained from a man in his fifties or sixties in good health and CMV-seronegative.

The chain joins TRBV6-5 to TRBJ2-7; no reliable D call. CDR1 and CDR2 from the germline V gene are MNHEY and SVGAGI. The CDR3 covers 15 residues. Trimming took off 2 bases at V and 6 bases at J, with 17 bases between the two ends. The CDR3 DNA is TGTGCCAGCAGTTACAATGCAGGTCTCCTACTCGAGCAGTACTTC. This sequence encodes CASSYNAGLLLEQYF.

V usage is TRBV27 and J usage is TRBJ2-5; 7 nucleotides align to TRBD2. CDR3 length: 14 residues. J lost 4 bases, V lost 0 bases, and 2 bases had no gene match. Germline V gene data show CDR1 as MNHEY and CDR2 as SMNVEV (reference sequence). CDR3 nucleotides: TGTGCCAGCAGTTTATCGGGGGGGGGAGAGACCCAGTACTTC. Its protein product is CASSLSGGGETQYF.

This clone has just a few counts. CDR3 in amino acids: CASSAPGGNQPQHF. CDR3 bases: TGCGCCAGCAGTGCCCCCGGGGGCAATCAGCCCCAGCATTTT. The J gene is TRBJ1-5, the V gene TRBV10-1; the D is unclear. The V and J ends lost 4 bases and 2 bases respectively, with 9 bases between them. Germline values: CDR1 WNHNN, CDR2 SYGVQD (reference sequence). The CDR3 contains 14 residues.

This rearrangement joins TRBV30 to TRBJ2-7, with D possibly being TRBD2 (5 bases). V dropped 0 bases and J dropped 0 bases, with 6 bases sitting between them. Germline V lookup: CDR1 GTSNPN, CDR2 SVGIG (reference sequence). The CDR3 runs 13 residues. This chain's CDR3 is CAWSVDFSYEQYF. The CDR3 bases are TGTGCCTGGAGTGTGGACTTCTCCTACGAGCAGTACTTC.

In DNA, the CDR3 is TGTGCCAGCAGCCCCAGACAGGGCAATAATTCACCCCTCCACTTT. Amino acids: CASSPRQGNNSPLHF. The V call is TRBV9, the J call TRBJ1-6, with 7 bases aligning to TRBD1. Unmatched junction bases numbered 6, after V lost 4 bases and J lost 5 bases. In germline, CDR1 is SGDLS, CDR2 YYNGEE. The CDR3 totals 15 residues.

This clone turned up a few times. The chain uses TRBV4-2 and TRBJ2-7, with D perhaps TRBD1 (6 bases). Trimming shortened V by 5 bases and J by 7 bases, and 9 bases separated the two germline ends. Germline assignment: CDR1 LGHNA and CDR2 YNFKEQ. CDR3 size: 11 residues. The CDR3 here is CASSITGEQYF. CDR3 DNA sequence: TGTGCCAGCAGCATTACAGGGGAGCAGTACTTC.

The V and J genes are TRBV18 and TRBJ1-1; D is undetermined. Per germline, CDR1 KGHSH and CDR2 LQKENI. V was clipped by 2 bases and J by 1 base, with 5 bases between them. The CDR3 extends over 13 amino acids. In DNA form, the CDR3 reads TGTGCCAGCTCACCATTAGCGAACACTGAAGCTTTCTTT. Its protein is CASSPLANTEAFF.

The CDR3 DNA reads as TGTGCCAGCAGTTTATCCCATTCTGGAAACACCATATATTTT. It encodes CASSLSHSGNTIYF. J is TRBJ1-3 and V is TRBV27; D is undetermined. This CDR3 comprises 14 residues. Per germline, CDR1 MNHEY and CDR2 SMNVEV (reference sequence). Deletions cut 0 bases from V and 1 base from J, with 4 bases between.

The gene calls are TRBV6-5 and TRBJ2-5, with D tentatively TRBD2 (6 bases). Germline assignment: CDR1 MNHEY and CDR2 SVGAGI. With 0 bases removed from V and 11 bases from J, the gap between germline ends came to 16 bases. The CDR3 loop spans 14 amino acids. For the CDR3, the DNA is TGTGCCAGCAGTTACTCGGCAGGGTGGGGGGAGCAGTACTTC. It yields the protein CASSYSAGWGEQYF.

A remark on this clone: One end of the junction fails to match germline, which may point to a read error. V and J are TRBV7-7 and TRBJ2-5, with 7 positions matching TRBD1. Germline-derived CDR1 and CDR2 are SSHAT and FNYEAQ (reference sequence). CDR3 size: 14 residues. The CDR3 reads CASSPTGYQETQYF. The CDR3 bases are TGTGCTAGCAGTCCGACAGGGTACCAAGAGACCCAGTACTTC. The full variable domain, completed using reference TRBV7-7 and TRBJ2-5, is GAGVSQSPRYKVTKRGQDVTLRCDPISSHATLYWYQQALGQGPEFLTYFNYEAQPDKSGLPSDRFSAERPEGSISTLTIQRTEQRDSAMYRCASSPTGYQETQYFGPGTRLLVL.

This chain joins TRBV5-1 and TRBJ2-7; D remains unclear. The CDR3 contains 13 residues. V was clipped by 4 bases and J by 5 bases, with 13 bases between them. CDR1 SGHRS and CDR2 YFSETQ come from the germline V gene. The CDR3 is CASSATASNEQYF. The CDR3 region has the DNA TGCGCCAGCAGCGCTACCGCGAGTAACGAGCAGTACTTC.